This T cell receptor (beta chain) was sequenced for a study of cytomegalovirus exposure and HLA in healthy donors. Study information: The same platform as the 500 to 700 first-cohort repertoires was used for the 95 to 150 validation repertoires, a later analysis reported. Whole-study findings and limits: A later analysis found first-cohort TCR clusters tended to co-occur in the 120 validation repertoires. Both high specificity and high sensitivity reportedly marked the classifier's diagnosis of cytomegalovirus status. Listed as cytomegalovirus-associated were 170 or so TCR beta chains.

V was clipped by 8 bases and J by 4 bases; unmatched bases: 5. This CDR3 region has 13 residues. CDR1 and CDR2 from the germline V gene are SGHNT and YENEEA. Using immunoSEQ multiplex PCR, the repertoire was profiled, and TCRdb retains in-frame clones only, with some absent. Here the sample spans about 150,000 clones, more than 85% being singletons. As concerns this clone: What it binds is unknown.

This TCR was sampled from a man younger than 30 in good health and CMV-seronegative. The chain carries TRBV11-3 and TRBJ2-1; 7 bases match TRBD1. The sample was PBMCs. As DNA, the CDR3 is TGTGCCAGCCGGGACAGACTTTACAATGAGCAGTTCTTC. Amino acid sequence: CASRDRLYNEQFF.